The next 31 T cell receptor beta chains were all read from a single sample in a study of cytomegalovirus exposure and HLA in healthy donors. 60 Vbeta and 13 Jbeta primers were used in PCR. Here immunoSEQ multiplex PCR was the method, and the copy in TCRdb shows in-frame clones only, minus some. The table shows some 90,000 clones, with under 85% occurring only once. The sample taken for sequencing was PBMCs. The receptors here all came from an older woman in good health and CMV-seropositive.

As DNA, the CDR3 is TGTGCCAGCACCCCGGGCAGGGGGCAGCCCCAGCATTTT. This codes for CASTPGRGQPQHF. This chain joins TRBV6-5 and TRBJ1-5, with 7 bases matching TRBD1. V dropped 7 bases and J dropped 7; count of bases not matched to a gene: 7. In germline, CDR1 is MNHEY, CDR2 SVGAGI. The CDR3 has 13 residues.

The chain joins TRBV7-6 to TRBJ2-3; 10 nucleotides align to TRBD1. The germline gives CDR1 SGHVS, CDR2 FNYEAQ. CDR3 size: 20 residues. Trimming cost V 5 bases and J 3 bases; bases outside gene matches: 20. The CDR3 DNA sequence: TGTGCCAGCAGCCCCCGTCTTCTTTTGGCAGGGACAGGGGCTACAGATACGCAGTATTTT. This translates into CASSPRLLLAGTGATDTQYF.

The genes are TRBV2 and TRBJ2-1, with 8 positions matching TRBD2. The CDR3 covers 13 residues. CDR1 is SNHLY and CDR2 is FYNNEI in the germline V gene. Germline trimming cut 3 bases from V and 6 bases from J; bases unmatched to any gene: 1. The CDR3 bases are TGTGCCAGCAGTGACGGGACTAGCAATGAGCAGTTCTTC. Translated, it gives CASSDGTSNEQFF. Variable domain in full (rest from reference TRBV2 and TRBJ2-1): EPEVTQTPSHQVTQMGQEVILRCVPISNHLYFYWYRQILGQKVEFLVSFYNNEISEKSEIFDDQFSVERPDGSNFTLKIRSTKLEDSAMYFCASSDGTSNEQFFGPGTRLTVL.

V usage is TRBV4-1 and J usage is TRBJ2-1; possible D gene TRBD2, 7 bases. CDR3 length: 14 amino acids. Per the germline V gene, CDR1 is MGHRA and CDR2 is YSYEKL. V lost 4 bases and J lost 7, with 14 bases in between. The CDR3 protein is CASSPGGRWNEQFF. The DNA for the CDR3 is TGCGCCAGCAGCCCGGGGGGCCGATGGAATGAGCAGTTCTTC.

In nucleotides, the CDR3 is TGTGCCTGCGGGACAGGGCGGGTAAACGAGCAGTACTTC. Translation: CACGTGRVNEQYF. The V gene is TRBV30, the J gene TRBJ2-7; 9 positions match TRBD1. Germline CDR1 and CDR2: GTSNPN and SVGIG (reference sequence). The length of the CDR3 is 13 residues. After removal of 6 bases from V and 5 bases from J, the junction contained 8 bases not matched to a gene. The full variable domain, completed using reference TRBV30 and TRBJ2-7, is SQTIHQWPATLVQPVGSPLSLECTVEGTSNPNLYWYRQAAGRGLQLLFYSVGIGQISSEVPQNLSASRPQDRQFILSSKKLLLSDSGFYLCACGTGRVNEQYFGPGTRLTVT.

The chain couples TRBV6-1 to TRBJ1-1, with D perhaps matching TRBD1 (6 bases). The CDR3 loop spans 14 amino acids. V was shortened by 4 bases and J by 0 bases, with 9 bases between the two germline ends. CDR1 MNHNS and CDR2 SASEGT come from the germline V gene. The CDR3 nucleotides read TGTGCCAGCAGTGCAAGGGGGATGAACACTGAAGCTTTCTTT. This codes for CASSARGMNTEAFF.

The V and J genes are TRBV2 and TRBJ2-3; D remains ambiguous. The CDR3 runs 16 residues. V lost 0 bases and J lost 1, with 11 bases in between. The germline CDR1 and CDR2 sequences are SNHLY and FYNNEI. CDR3 in DNA: TGTGCCAGCAGTGAAGCGCTGGTAGCAGGCACAGATACGCAGTATTTT. Translating it yields CASSEALVAGTDTQYF.

J is TRBJ1-1 and V is TRBV11-3; a weak D match, TRBD1 (5 bases). The CDR3 contains 14 residues. The germline CDR1 and CDR2 sequences are SGHNT and YENEEA. V shed 1 base and J shed 1 base, with 7 bases lying between them. The CDR3 DNA reads TGTGCCAGCAGCTTAGGCGGGGGGAACACTGAAGCTTTCTTT. This translates into CASSLGGGNTEAFF.

V gene TRBV2 combines with J gene TRBJ1-1, with D tentatively TRBD1 (6 bases). The CDR3 runs to 14 residues. In germline, CDR1 is SNHLY, CDR2 FYNNEI. The germline V and J ends were trimmed by 7 bases and 4 bases, with 16 bases remaining between them. The CDR3 bases are TGTGCCAGCACCCTGACAGGTTTTGGCACTGAAGCTTTCTTT. Protein sequence: CASTLTGFGTEAFF. Complete variable domain (other parts from reference TRBV2 and TRBJ1-1): EPEVTQTPSHQVTQMGQEVILRCVPISNHLYFYWYRQILGQKVEFLVSFYNNEISEKSEIFDDQFSVERPDGSNFTLKIRSTKLEDSAMYFCASTLTGFGTEAFFGQGTRLTVV.

The chain carries TRBV6-1 and TRBJ2-4; D perhaps matches TRBD2 (5 bases). CDR3 length: 15 amino acids. Trimming removed 11 bases from V and 4 bases from J, with 21 bases in between. Per germline, CDR1 MNHNS and CDR2 SASEGT. DNA for the CDR3: TGTGCCTCTTTAGCCGGGGAAGGATTAAAAAACATTCAGTACTTC. Translating it yields CASLAGEGLKNIQYF.

V usage is TRBV27 and J usage is TRBJ1-2; 8 bases line up with TRBD1. Germline-derived CDR1 and CDR2 are MNHEY and SMNVEV (reference sequence). The CDR3 totals 14 residues. Losses at the gene ends were 6 bases for V and 5 bases for J; bases not matched to a gene: 8. The CDR3 coding sequence is TGTGCCAGCAGGCCGACAGGGGCGGGGTATGGCTACACCTTC. Amino acid sequence: CASRPTGAGYGYTF.

J is TRBJ2-5 and V is TRBV30, with D possibly matching TRBD2 (5 bases). Near its end, the DNA agrees better with TRBJ2-7, so the J call may be wrong. CDR1 is GTSNPN and CDR2 is SVGIG in the germline V gene (reference sequence). The length of the CDR3 is 13 residues. The CDR3 region has the DNA TGTGCCTGGAGTGTAGCGGCCTCCTACGAGCAGTACTTC. Protein: CAWSVAASYEQYF.

The chain has TRBV7-8 and TRBJ1-5; 7 positions match TRBD1. The CDR3 totals 13 residues. Germline trimming cut 4 bases from V and 4 bases from J; bases unmatched to any gene: 1. The germline V gene has CDR1 SGHVS and CDR2 FQNEAQ. The CDR3 region is CASSYRGNQPQHF. CDR3 DNA sequence: TGTGCCAGCAGCTACAGGGGTAATCAGCCCCAGCATTTT.

The V call is TRBV30, the J call TRBJ2-2; D might be TRBD1 (6 bases). Trimming stripped 4 bases from V and 6 bases from J, with 6 bases between. Germline V gene data show CDR1 as GTSNPN and CDR2 as SVGIG (reference sequence). The CDR3 runs to 11 residues. The CDR3: CAWKGAGELFF. As DNA, the CDR3 is TGTGCCTGGAAGGGGGCCGGGGAGCTGTTTTTT.

This clone has a single count. Because the CDR3 is missing its conserved closing phenylalanine or tryptophan, this is likely a read error. The V call is TRBV28, the J call TRBJ1-2; TRBD1 is a possible D gene (5 bases). There are 15 residues in the CDR3. V lost 6 bases, J lost 6 bases, and 20 bases lay in between. Germline V gene data show CDR1 as MDHEN and CDR2 as SYDVKM. CDR3: CASSSSIGGFDGYTL. The CDR3 nucleotides read TGTGCCAGCAGCTCTTCGATCGGGGGGTTCGATGGCTACACCCTC.

This clone was seen only once. V is TRBV2 and J is TRBJ2-3; TRBD1 aligns across 9 bases. CDR1 is SNHLY and CDR2 is FYNNEI in the germline V gene. With V trimmed by 8 bases and J by 3 bases, 3 bases remained unmatched. The CDR3 runs to 13 residues. The CDR3 loop reads CASLQGATDTQYF. CDR3 DNA: TGTGCCAGCTTACAGGGGGCAACAGATACGCAGTATTTT.

The chain carries TRBV4-2 and TRBJ2-6, with D tentatively TRBD1 (5 bases). The germline V gene encodes CDR1 LGHNA and CDR2 YNFKEQ. CDR3 size: 16 residues. Trimming removed 1 base from V and 4 bases from J, with 11 bases in between. The CDR3 DNA is TGTGCCAGCAGCCAAGTTTCAGGGCTCGGGGCCAACGTCCTGACTTTC. Translating it yields CASSQVSGLGANVLTF.

The chain couples TRBV4-3 to TRBJ1-5, with D possibly being TRBD1 (5 bases). V lost 4 bases, J lost 6 bases, and 13 bases lay in between. CDR1 and CDR2 from the germline V gene are LGHNA and YSLEER. The CDR3 has 14 amino acids. The CDR3 loop is CASSLIRASQPQHF. CDR3 DNA sequence: TGCGCCAGCAGCCTAATCAGGGCGAGTCAGCCCCAGCATTTT.

This chain connects TRBV6-5 to TRBJ2-5; the D is unclear. V gave up 2 bases and J gave up 0 bases, with 7 bases separating them. CDR3 length equals 14 residues. Per germline, CDR1 MNHEY and CDR2 SVGAGI. CDR3 loop: CASSYGQYQETQYF. The CDR3 DNA follows: TGTGCCAGCAGTTACGGCCAGTACCAAGAGACCCAGTACTTC.

The V gene is TRBV6-6, the J gene TRBJ2-2; D possibly corresponds to TRBD2 (5 bases). This CDR3 has 15 amino acids. Per germline, CDR1 MNHNY and CDR2 SVGAGI (reference sequence). V lost 6 bases to trimming and J lost 4 bases, with 15 bases between them. The CDR3 DNA follows: TGTGCCAGCAGATCCCATTTAGGAGGCACCGGGGAGCTGTTTTTT. This sequence encodes CASRSHLGGTGELFF.

The chain recombines TRBV7-8 with TRBJ2-1; D is ambiguous. This CDR3 has 13 amino acids. With 10 bases removed from V and 1 base from J, the gap between germline ends came to 11 bases. Looked up from germline, CDR1 is SGHVS and CDR2 is FQNEAQ. CDR3 DNA sequence: TGTGCCATAGAGACGGGTTCCTACAATGAGCAGTTCTTC. Translating it yields CAIETGSYNEQFF.

The sample holds one count of this clone. The chain has TRBV5-4 and TRBJ2-2; possibly TRBD1 for D (6 bases). The CDR3 loop spans 16 amino acids. In germline, CDR1 is SGHNT, CDR2 YYREEE (reference sequence). V was pared by 1 base and J by 0 bases, with 10 bases between. CDR3 in amino acids: CASSLPRGANTGELFF. DNA for the CDR3: TGTGCCAGCAGCTTGCCCAGGGGCGCGAACACCGGGGAGCTGTTTTTT.

The chain uses TRBV6-4 and TRBJ2-3; TRBD1 agrees at 9 bases. Germline V gene lookup returns CDR1 MRHNA and CDR2 SNTAGT. This CDR3 has 14 residues. J lost 3 bases, V lost 6 bases, and 4 bases had no gene match. CDR3 bases: TGTGCCAGCAGCCGGGACAGGGTTACAGATACGCAGTATTTT. It yields the protein CASSRDRVTDTQYF.

This clone was found a few times. The chain recombines TRBV7-9 with TRBJ1-5; no clear D. The germline CDR1 and CDR2 sequences are SEHNR and FQNEAQ (reference sequence). The CDR3 extends over 13 amino acids. V was clipped by 5 bases and J by 2 bases, with 7 bases between them. DNA of the CDR3: TGTGCCAGCAGCGTACTTGGCAATCAGCCCCAGCATTTT. It is translated as CASSVLGNQPQHF.

The gene calls are TRBV5-6 and TRBJ2-1; 13 nucleotides line up with TRBD2. Germline trimming cut 4 bases from V and 8 bases from J; bases unmatched to any gene: 6. Germline V gene sequence: CDR1 SGHDT, CDR2 YYEEEE. There are 15 residues in the CDR3. This CDR3 reads CASSATSGRHHEQFF. CDR3 nucleotide sequence: TGTGCCAGCAGCGCGACTAGCGGGAGGCACCATGAGCAGTTCTTC.

This rearrangement joins TRBV6-5 to TRBJ2-7, with D perhaps TRBD1 (6 bases). Germline V gene data show CDR1 as MNHEY and CDR2 as SVGAGI. Trimming took 9 bases from V and 0 from J, leaving 15 bases between them. CDR3 length: 14 amino acids. The CDR3: CARGYGTHSYEQYF. CDR3 bases: TGTGCCAGAGGGTACGGGACACACTCCTACGAGCAGTACTTC.

This rearrangement joins TRBV14 to TRBJ1-4; tentative D call: TRBD1 (6 bases). Germline CDR1 and CDR2: SGHDN and FVKESK. The CDR3 loop spans 16 amino acids. The germline V and J ends were trimmed by 4 bases and 0 bases, with 12 bases remaining between them. In DNA, the CDR3 is TGTGCCAGCAGCCCCCAGGGGCAAACAACTAATGAAAAACTGTTTTTT. Residues: CASSPQGQTTNEKLFF. The variable domain in full, completed from reference TRBV14 and TRBJ1-4, reads EAGVTQFPSHSVIEKGQTVTLRCDPISGHDNLYWYRRVMGKEIKFLLHFVKESKQDESGMPNNRFLAERTGGTYSTLKVQPAELEDSGVYFCASSPQGQTTNEKLFFGSGTQLSVL.

This clone was observed a handful of times. The chain employs TRBV11-2 and TRBJ1-2, with D hard to call. Germline V lookup: CDR1 SGHAT, CDR2 FQNNGV. Trimming took 4 bases from V and 1 from J, leaving 10 bases between them. The length of the CDR3 is 14 residues. The CDR3 nucleotides are TGTGCCAGCAGCTACTCGGGGAGTAACTATGGCTACACCTTC. Protein product: CASSYSGSNYGYTF.

This clone was counted between two and nine times. The chain links TRBV6-1 to TRBJ1-2; D possibly corresponds to TRBD1 (6 bases). Trimming took off 8 bases at V and 3 bases at J, with 13 bases between the two ends. Looked up from germline, CDR1 is MNHNS and CDR2 is SASEGT. The CDR3 length is 13 residues. CDR3 nucleotide sequence: TGTGCCAGCGAGCTCAGGGGCGACTATGGCTACACCTTC. It is translated as CASELRGDYGYTF.

This clone was seen only once. The chain recombines TRBV7-2 with TRBJ2-5; possibly TRBD2 for D (6 bases). CDR3 length equals 14 residues. CDR1 is SGHTA, CDR2 FQGNSA, per germline. V gave up 5 bases and J gave up 1 base, with 11 bases separating them. The CDR3 region is CASSKNGGQETQYF. In DNA, the CDR3 is TGTGCCAGCAGCAAAAACGGGGGCCAAGAGACCCAGTACTTC.

V gene TRBV27 combines with J gene TRBJ2-7, with 9 nucleotides matching TRBD1. J lost 6 bases, V lost 4 bases, and 7 bases had no gene match. The germline CDR1 and CDR2 sequences are MNHEY and SMNVEV (reference sequence). This CDR3 has 14 amino acids. The CDR3 here is CASSSGTGSSEQYF. CDR3 coding DNA: TGTGCCAGCAGTTCCGGGACAGGGAGTAGCGAGCAGTACTTC.